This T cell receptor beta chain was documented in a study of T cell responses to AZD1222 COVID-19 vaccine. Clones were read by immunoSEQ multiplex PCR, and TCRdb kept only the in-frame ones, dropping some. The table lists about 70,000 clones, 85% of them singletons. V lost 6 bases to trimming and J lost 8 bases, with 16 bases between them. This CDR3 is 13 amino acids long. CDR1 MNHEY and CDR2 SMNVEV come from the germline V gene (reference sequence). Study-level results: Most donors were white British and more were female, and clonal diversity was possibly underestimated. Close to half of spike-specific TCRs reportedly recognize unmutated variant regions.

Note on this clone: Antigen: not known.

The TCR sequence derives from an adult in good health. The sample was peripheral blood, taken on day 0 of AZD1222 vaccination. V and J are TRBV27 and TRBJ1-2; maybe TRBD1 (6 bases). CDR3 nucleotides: TGTGCCAGCAGCACAACTCCTGACAGGGGCTACACCTTC. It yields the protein CASSTTPDRGYTF.